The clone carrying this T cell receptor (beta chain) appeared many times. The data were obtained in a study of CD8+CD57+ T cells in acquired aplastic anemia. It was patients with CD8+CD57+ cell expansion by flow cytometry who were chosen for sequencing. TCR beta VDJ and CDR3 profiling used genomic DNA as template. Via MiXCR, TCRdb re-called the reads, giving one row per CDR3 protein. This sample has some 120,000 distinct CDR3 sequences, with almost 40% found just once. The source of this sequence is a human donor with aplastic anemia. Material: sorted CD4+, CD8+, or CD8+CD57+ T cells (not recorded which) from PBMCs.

The CDR3 DNA reads as TGTGCCAGCAGCTTTCGGGACTCCACCACAGATACGCAGTATTTT. This sequence encodes CASSFRDSTTDTQYF. V is TRBV11-2 and J is TRBJ2-3; a possible D gene is TRBD2 (6 bases). The CDR3 runs 15 residues. CDR1 and CDR2 from the germline V gene are SGHAT and FQNNGV. V lost 3 bases and J lost 2, with 12 bases in between.